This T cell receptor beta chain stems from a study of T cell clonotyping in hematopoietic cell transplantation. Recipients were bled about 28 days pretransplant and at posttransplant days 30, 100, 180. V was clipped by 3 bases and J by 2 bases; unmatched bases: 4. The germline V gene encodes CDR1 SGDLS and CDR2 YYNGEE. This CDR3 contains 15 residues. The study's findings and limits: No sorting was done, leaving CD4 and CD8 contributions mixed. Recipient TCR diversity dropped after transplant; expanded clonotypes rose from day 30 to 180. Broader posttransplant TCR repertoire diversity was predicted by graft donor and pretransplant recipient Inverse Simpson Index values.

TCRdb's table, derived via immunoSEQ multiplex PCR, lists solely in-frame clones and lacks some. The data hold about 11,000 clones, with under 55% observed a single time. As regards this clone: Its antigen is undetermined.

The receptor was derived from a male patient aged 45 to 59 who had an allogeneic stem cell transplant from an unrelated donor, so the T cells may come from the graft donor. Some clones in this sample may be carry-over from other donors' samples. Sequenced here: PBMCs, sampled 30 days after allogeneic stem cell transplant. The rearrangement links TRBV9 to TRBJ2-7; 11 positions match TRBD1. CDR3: CASSAGDRGAYEQYF. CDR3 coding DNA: TGTGCCAGCAGCGCGGGGGACAGGGGGGCCTACGAGCAGTACTTC.